This TCR beta chain emerged from a study of T-cell reconstitution after alpha-beta-depleted transplantation in children. A TCRbeta library incorporating unique molecular identifiers was prepared. TCRdb re-analysed the PCR reads in MiXCR, keeping a single row per CDR3 protein. The sample lists 90,000 to 130,000 distinct CDR3 sequences, under 13% occurring once. This clonotype was detected a few times. What it binds is unknown. Notes on the study in general: Among T cells one year after transplant, newly produced cells accounted for most counts and diversity. Expanded graft clones, several hundred of them, were reportedly the source of alpha-beta T cells about two months after transplant.

Germline V lookup: CDR1 DFQATT, CDR2 SNEGSKA (reference sequence). The trim removed 6 bases at V and 0 bases at J, leaving 12 bases unmatched. This CDR3 region has 17 residues. The sequencing here drew on PBMCs, taken before TCRalphabeta/CD19-depleted stem cell transplant. This clonotype was sampled from a boy aged 2 to 10 with acute lymphoblastic leukemia, due to receive a stem cell transplant. The gene calls are TRBV20-1 and TRBJ2-1; 9 bases match TRBD2. In DNA, the CDR3 is TGCAGTGCCCAAGACACACATAGCGGGAGCTCCTACAATGAGCAGTTCTTC. Its translation is CSAQDTHSGSSYNEQFF.